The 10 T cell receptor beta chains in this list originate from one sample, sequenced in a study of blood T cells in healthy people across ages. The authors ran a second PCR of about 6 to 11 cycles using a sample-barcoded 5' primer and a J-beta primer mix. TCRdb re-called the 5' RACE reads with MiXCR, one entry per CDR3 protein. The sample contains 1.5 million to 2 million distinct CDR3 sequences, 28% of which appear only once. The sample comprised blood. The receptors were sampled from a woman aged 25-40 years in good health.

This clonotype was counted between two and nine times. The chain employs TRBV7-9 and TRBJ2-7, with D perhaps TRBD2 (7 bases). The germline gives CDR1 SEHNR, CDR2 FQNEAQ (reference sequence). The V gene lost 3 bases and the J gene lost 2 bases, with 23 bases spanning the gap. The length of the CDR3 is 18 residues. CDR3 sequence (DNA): TGTGCCAGCAGCTTCCGACGCGGGGGCACGAAGGCCCCCTACGAGCAGTACTTC. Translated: CASSFRRGGTKAPYEQYF.

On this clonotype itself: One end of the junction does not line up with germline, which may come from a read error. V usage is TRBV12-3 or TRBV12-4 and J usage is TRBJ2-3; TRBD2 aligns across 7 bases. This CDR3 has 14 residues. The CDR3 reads CASRDGGRADTQYF. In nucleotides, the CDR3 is TGTGCCAGCAGAGACGGCGGGAGAGCAGATACGCAGTATTTC.

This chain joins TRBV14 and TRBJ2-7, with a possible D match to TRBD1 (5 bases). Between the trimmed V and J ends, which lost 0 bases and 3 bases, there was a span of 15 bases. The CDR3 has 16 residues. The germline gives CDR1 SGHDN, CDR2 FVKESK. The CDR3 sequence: CASSQEAGFLFYEQYF. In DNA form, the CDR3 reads TGTGCCAGCAGCCAAGAGGCAGGGTTCCTTTTCTACGAGCAGTACTTC.

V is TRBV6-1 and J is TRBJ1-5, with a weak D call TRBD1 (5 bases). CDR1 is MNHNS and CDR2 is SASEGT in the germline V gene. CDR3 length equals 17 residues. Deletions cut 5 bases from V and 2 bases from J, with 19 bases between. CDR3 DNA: TGTGCCAGCAGTCCTGATTACAGGAGGATGGGCAATCAGCCCCAGCATTTT. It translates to CASSPDYRRMGNQPQHF.

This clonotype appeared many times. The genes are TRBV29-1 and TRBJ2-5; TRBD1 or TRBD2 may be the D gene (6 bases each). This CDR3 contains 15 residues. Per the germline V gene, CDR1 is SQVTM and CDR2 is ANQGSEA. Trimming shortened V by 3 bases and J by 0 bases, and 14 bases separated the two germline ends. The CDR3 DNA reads TGCAGCGTTGAGGGGGGCGCGCTGTACCAAGAGACCCAGTACTTC. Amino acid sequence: CSVEGGALYQETQYF.

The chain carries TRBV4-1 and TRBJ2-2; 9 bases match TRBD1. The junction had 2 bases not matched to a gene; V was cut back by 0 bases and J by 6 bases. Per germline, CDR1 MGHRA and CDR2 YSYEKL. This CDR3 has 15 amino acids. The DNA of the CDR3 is TGCGCCAGCAGCCAAGATACAGGGGGCCCCGGGGAGCTGTTTTTT. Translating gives CASSQDTGGPGELFF.

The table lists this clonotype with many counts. The CDR3, as DNA: TGCGCCAGCAGCTTCGGACCAGCGGGGGGGCCAAATGAGCAGTTCTTC. Encoded protein: CASSFGPAGGPNEQFF. The rearrangement joins TRBV5-1 to TRBJ2-1; TRBD2 agrees at 10 bases. V shed 2 bases and J 7 bases; nucleotides not matched to a gene: 9. The germline V gene has CDR1 SGHRS and CDR2 YFSETQ. The CDR3 has 16 amino acids.

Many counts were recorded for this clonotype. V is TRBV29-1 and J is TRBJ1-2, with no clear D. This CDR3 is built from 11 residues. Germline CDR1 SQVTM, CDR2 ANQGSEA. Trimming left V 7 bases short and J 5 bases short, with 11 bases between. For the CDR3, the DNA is TGCAGCGCCATAGACGGGTATGGCTACACCTTC. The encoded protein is CSAIDGYGYTF.

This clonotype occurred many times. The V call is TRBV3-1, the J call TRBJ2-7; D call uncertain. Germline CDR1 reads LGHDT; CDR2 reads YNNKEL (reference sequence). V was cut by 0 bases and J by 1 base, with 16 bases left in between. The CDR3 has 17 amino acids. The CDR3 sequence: CASSQEFTGPLSYEQYF. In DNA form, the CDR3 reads TGTGCCAGCAGCCAAGAATTTACCGGGCCACTATCCTACGAGCAGTACTTC.

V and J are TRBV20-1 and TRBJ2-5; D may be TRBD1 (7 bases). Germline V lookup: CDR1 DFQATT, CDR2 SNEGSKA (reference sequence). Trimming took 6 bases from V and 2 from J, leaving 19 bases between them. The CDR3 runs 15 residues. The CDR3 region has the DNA TGCAGTGCAATACCCGGCGGGACAGCGCAAGAGACCCAGTACTTC. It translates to CSAIPGGTAQETQYF.